What follows are 23 T cell receptor beta chains derived from one specimen sequenced in a study of blood T cell repertoires in COVID-19. The method was immunoSEQ multiplex PCR; TCRdb's version includes in-frame clones alone and lacks a portion of them. The sample has some 150,000 clones; roughly 89% are singletons. Sequences were obtained from peripheral blood. The source is a man aged 50 or older with acute or convalescent COVID-19.

V gene TRBV30 combines with J gene TRBJ2-3; 8 positions match TRBD1. This CDR3 region has 14 residues. Germline V lookup: CDR1 GTSNPN, CDR2 SVGIG (reference sequence). V gave up 2 bases and J gave up 4 bases; unmatched junction bases: 5. The chain's CDR3 is CAWSSGQGADTQYF. The CDR3 nucleotides read TGTGCCTGGAGTAGCGGACAGGGCGCAGATACGCAGTATTTT. The complete variable domain, with remaining parts taken from reference TRBV30 and TRBJ2-3, reads SQTIHQWPATLVQPVGSPLSLECTVEGTSNPNLYWYRQAAGRGLQLLFYSVGIGQISSEVPQNLSASRPQDRQFILSSKKLLLSDSGFYLCAWSSGQGADTQYFGPGTRLTVL.

This rearrangement joins TRBV7-9 to TRBJ1-5; D uncertain. The CDR3 loop spans 13 amino acids. Germline V gene data show CDR1 as SEHNR and CDR2 as FQNEAQ (reference sequence). The germline V and J ends were trimmed by 5 bases and 7 bases, with 12 bases remaining between them. CDR3: CASSPNERQPQHF. CDR3 DNA: TGTGCCAGCAGCCCCAACGAACGGCAGCCCCAGCATTTT.

This chain joins TRBV6-5 and TRBJ2-7, with 9 nucleotides matching TRBD2. The germline CDR1 and CDR2 sequences are MNHEY and SVGAGI. The CDR3 runs to 14 residues. V was clipped by 8 bases and J by 4 bases; unmatched bases: 9. CDR3 in DNA: TGTGCCAGCTCCCTGACTAGCGGCCCATACGAGCAGTACTTC. Protein product: CASSLTSGPYEQYF.

This clone was detected only once. CDR3 sequence reads: CASSLRSLPGELFF. The CDR3 coding sequence is TGTGCCAGCAGCCTCAGATCATTGCCCGGGGAGCTGTTTTTT. V and J are TRBV28 and TRBJ2-2; D unresolved. CDR1 and CDR2 (germline): MDHEN, SYDVKM. This CDR3 region has 14 residues. Trimming left V 6 bases short and J 6 bases short, with 14 bases between.

This clone was found once. The chain recombines TRBV7-3 with TRBJ2-3; TRBD2 matches at 8 bases. CDR1 and CDR2 (germline): SGHTA, FQGTGA. With V trimmed by 5 bases and J by 6 bases, 7 bases remained unmatched. The CDR3 consists of 14 residues. The CDR3, as DNA: TGTGCCAGCAGCCCTTCGGGGGGGGACGATACGCAGTATTTT. It encodes CASSPSGGDDTQYF.

This chain links TRBV6-1 with TRBJ1-6; 7 bases match TRBD1. CDR1 and CDR2 from the germline V gene are MNHNS and SASEGT. The CDR3 extends over 16 amino acids. Trimming took 4 bases from V and 5 from J; bases not matched to a gene: 8. The CDR3 sequence is CASSARGTEHNSPLHF. The CDR3 nucleotides are TGTGCCAGCAGTGCCCGTGGGACAGAACATAATTCACCCCTCCACTTT.

This clone was observed a few times. V and J are TRBV6-2 or TRBV6-3 and TRBJ1-5; 10 bases are shared with TRBD1. J was trimmed by 0 bases and V by 2 bases; bases with no gene match: 7. This CDR3 contains 18 residues. Germline V lookup: CDR1 MNHEY, CDR2 SVGEGT. CDR3: CASSYPRDRGHSNQPQHF. The CDR3 DNA follows: TGTGCCAGCAGTTACCCCCGGGACAGGGGACATAGCAATCAGCCCCAGCATTTT.

As DNA, the CDR3 is TGTGCCAGCAGCTTAGGTCTAGCGGGGATCACCGGGGAGCTGTTTTTT. It codes for CASSLGLAGITGELFF. J is TRBJ2-2 and V is TRBV7-2; TRBD2 matches at 9 bases. CDR1 is SGHTA and CDR2 is FQGNSA in the germline V gene. J gave up 4 bases and V 1 base, and 4 bases lay outside the gene matches. This CDR3 is 16 amino acids long.

V is TRBV6-5 and J is TRBJ1-4; 8 bases fit TRBD1. J was trimmed by 5 bases and V by 2 bases; bases with no gene match: 4. Germline V CDR1 and CDR2: MNHEY, SVGAGI. The length of the CDR3 is 15 residues. In DNA, the CDR3 is TGTGCCAGCAGTTACAGAGCAGGGGGCAATGAAAAACTGTTTTTT. Amino acid sequence: CASSYRAGGNEKLFF.

The rearrangement links TRBV5-6 to TRBJ2-7, with TRBD1 identical over 7 bases. Germline V gene lookup returns CDR1 SGHDT and CDR2 YYEEEE. The CDR3 contains 13 residues. V was clipped by 3 bases and J by 5 bases; unmatched bases: 5. DNA of the CDR3: TGTGCCAGCAGCTGGCAGGGGGTCGACGAGCAGTACTTC. This sequence encodes CASSWQGVDEQYF.

The chain combines TRBV7-9 with TRBJ2-3, with D possibly TRBD1 on 6 matching bases. The CDR3 contains 16 residues. From germline, CDR1 is SEHNR and CDR2 FQNEAQ (reference sequence). Trimming took off 5 bases at V and 2 bases at J, with 17 bases between the two ends. In DNA form, the CDR3 reads TGTGCCAGCAGCCGACCTGGACAGAAGTCCACAGATACGCAGTATTTT. This encodes CASSRPGQKSTDTQYF.

The gene calls are TRBV7-9 and TRBJ1-1; TRBD1 is a possible D gene (6 bases). Per germline, CDR1 SEHNR and CDR2 FQNEAQ (reference sequence). V was shortened by 7 bases and J by 2 bases, with 8 bases between the two germline ends. This CDR3 has 12 residues. The CDR3 sequence: CASKGQNTEAFF. CDR3 DNA: TGTGCCAGCAAGGGACAAAACACTGAAGCTTTCTTT. Full variable domain (remainder filled in from reference TRBV7-9 and TRBJ1-1): DTGVSQNPRHKITKRGQNVTFRCDPISEHNRLYWYRQTLGQGPEFLTYFQNEAQLEKSRLLSDRFSAERPKGSFSTLEIQRTEQGDSAMYLCASKGQNTEAFFGQGTRLTVV.

The chain employs TRBV10-3 and TRBJ2-1; D may be TRBD2 (6 bases). Trimming stripped 6 bases from V and 10 bases from J, with 10 bases between. The germline gives CDR1 ENHRY, CDR2 SYGVKD. The CDR3 sequence is 11 residues long. CDR3 DNA: TGTGCCATCAGGGGCGGGACCGAGCAGTTCTTC. Protein sequence: CAIRGGTEQFF.

The J gene is TRBJ1-2, the V gene TRBV9; 9 bases are a match to TRBD1. Trimming at V came to 2 bases and at J to 2 bases, leaving 4 bases not matched to a gene. The CDR3 consists of 15 residues. Per germline, CDR1 SGDLS and CDR2 YYNGEE. CDR3 residues: CASSVEGQGNYGYTF. CDR3 coding DNA: TGTGCCAGCAGCGTGGAAGGACAGGGGAACTATGGCTACACCTTC.

The CDR3 bases are TGCGCCAGCAGCCGGTCCCGAGCGGGAGAGCGCTACGAGCAGTACTTC. This sequence encodes CASSRSRAGERYEQYF. The rearrangement uses TRBV5-1 and TRBJ2-7; 8 positions match TRBD2. V trimming: 4 bases; J trimming: 3 bases; junction bases outside the gene matches: 12. Per the germline V gene, CDR1 is SGHRS and CDR2 is YFSETQ. This CDR3 has 16 residues.

J is TRBJ2-7 and V is TRBV5-1; 8 bases align to TRBD1. J gave up 5 bases and V 4 bases, and 8 bases lay outside the gene matches. Germline values: CDR1 SGHRS, CDR2 YFSETQ. There are 14 residues in the CDR3. CDR3 nucleotide sequence: TGCGCCAGCAGCAACGGACAGGGTTTTAACGAGCAGTACGTC. It yields the protein CASSNGQGFNEQYV.

V and J are TRBV6-5 and TRBJ2-1, with 14 bases identical to TRBD2. This CDR3 has 14 residues. The germline CDR1 and CDR2 sequences are MNHEY and SVGAGI. Unmatched junction bases numbered 7, after V lost 8 bases and J lost 10 bases. CDR3 sequence reads: CASGGLAGGQEQFF. CDR3 sequence (DNA): TGTGCCAGCGGAGGACTAGCGGGAGGTCAGGAGCAGTTCTTC.

The chain combines TRBV4-3 with TRBJ1-6, with 7 bases that match TRBD1. Germline-derived CDR1 and CDR2 are LGHNA and YSLEER. CDR3 length: 16 residues. The V gene end was trimmed by 3 bases and the J gene end by 4 bases; junction bases not matched to a gene: 6. CDR3 sequence reads: CASSQSLGQYNSPLHF. CDR3 DNA sequence: TGCGCCAGCAGCCAGTCCTTGGGACAGTATAATTCACCCCTCCACTTT.

The gene calls are TRBV6-6 and TRBJ2-3; no definite D call. Germline V gene data show CDR1 as MNHNY and CDR2 as SVGAGI (reference sequence). There are 14 residues in the CDR3. V was shortened by 5 bases and J by 0 bases, with 9 bases between the two germline ends. The CDR3 here is CASSHELSTDTQYF. CDR3 DNA: TGTGCCAGCAGTCATGAACTTAGCACAGATACGCAGTATTTT.

The J gene is TRBJ2-7, the V gene TRBV9; D ambiguous. CDR1 is SGDLS, CDR2 YYNGEE, per germline. This CDR3 comprises 15 residues. V lost 0 bases and J lost 3, with 13 bases in between. DNA of the CDR3: TGTGCCAGCAGCGTAGCTTTTAACAGTCTCTACGAGCAGTACTTC. It is translated as CASSVAFNSLYEQYF.

This chain connects TRBV27 to TRBJ2-5, with D perhaps matching TRBD2 (6 bases). V was cut by 6 bases and J by 5 bases, with 13 bases left in between. This CDR3 has 13 amino acids. Germline V gene lookup returns CDR1 MNHEY and CDR2 SMNVEV (reference sequence). CDR3 DNA: TGTGCCAGCAGCTCCGGAGGGCGGGAGACCCAGTACTTC. Amino acids: CASSSGGRETQYF.

The rearrangement links TRBV19 to TRBJ1-2, with TRBD1 matching over 9 bases. The CDR3 is made up of 18 amino acids. V gave up 0 bases and J gave up 8 bases; unmatched junction bases: 16. Germline CDR1 is LNHDA and CDR2 is SQIVND (reference sequence). The CDR3 here is CASSIDPGQGAVISGYTF. CDR3 nucleotide sequence: TGTGCCAGTAGTATAGATCCGGGACAGGGCGCAGTAATTTCCGGCTACACCTTC. The full variable domain, completed using reference TRBV19 and TRBJ1-2, is DGGITQSPKYLFRKEGQNVTLSCEQNLNHDAMYWYRQDPGQGLRLIYYSQIVNDFQKGDIAEGYSVSREKKESFPLTVTSAQKNPTAFYLCASSIDPGQGAVISGYTFGSGTRLTVV.

The rearrangement uses TRBV28 and TRBJ1-5, with a tentative D call TRBD1 (5 bases). The CDR3 is 15 amino acids. CDR1 and CDR2 (germline): MDHEN, SYDVKM. Trimming shortened V by 6 bases and J by 5 bases, and 17 bases separated the two germline ends. CDR3 in amino acids: CASSPDPGGHQPQHF. In DNA, the CDR3 is TGTGCCAGCAGCCCCGACCCCGGGGGTCATCAGCCCCAGCATTTT.